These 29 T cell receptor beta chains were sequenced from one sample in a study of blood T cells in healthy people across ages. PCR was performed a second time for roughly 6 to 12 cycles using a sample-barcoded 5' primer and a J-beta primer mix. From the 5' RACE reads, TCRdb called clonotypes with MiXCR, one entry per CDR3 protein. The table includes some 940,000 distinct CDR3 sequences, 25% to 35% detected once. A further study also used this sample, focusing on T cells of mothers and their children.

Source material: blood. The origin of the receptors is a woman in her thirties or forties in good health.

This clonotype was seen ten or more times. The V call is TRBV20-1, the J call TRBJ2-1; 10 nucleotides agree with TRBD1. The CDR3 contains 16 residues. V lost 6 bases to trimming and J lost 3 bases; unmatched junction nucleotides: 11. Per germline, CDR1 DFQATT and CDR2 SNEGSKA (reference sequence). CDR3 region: CSATPGQGIGYNEQFF. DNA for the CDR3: TGCAGTGCCACCCCGGGACAGGGGATCGGCTACAATGAGCAGTTCTTC.

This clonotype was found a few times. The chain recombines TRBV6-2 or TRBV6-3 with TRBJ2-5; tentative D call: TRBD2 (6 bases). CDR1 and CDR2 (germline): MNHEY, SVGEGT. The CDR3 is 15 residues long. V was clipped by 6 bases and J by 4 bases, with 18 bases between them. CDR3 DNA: TGTGCCAGCAGCCTCGGGGGTGCTGGGGTAGAGACCCAGTACTTC. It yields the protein CASSLGGAGVETQYF.

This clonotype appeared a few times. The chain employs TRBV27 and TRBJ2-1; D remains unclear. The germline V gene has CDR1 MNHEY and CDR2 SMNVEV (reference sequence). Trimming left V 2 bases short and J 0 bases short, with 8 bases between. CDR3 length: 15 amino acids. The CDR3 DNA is TGTGCCAGCAGTTTACTGGCGAGCTCCTACAATGAGCAGTTCTTC. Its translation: CASSLLASSYNEQFF.

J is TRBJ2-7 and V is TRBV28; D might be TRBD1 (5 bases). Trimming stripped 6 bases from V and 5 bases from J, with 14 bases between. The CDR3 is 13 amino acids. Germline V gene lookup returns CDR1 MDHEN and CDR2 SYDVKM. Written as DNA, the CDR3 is TGTGCCAGCAGGTCATTCAGGGTCCACGAGCAGTACTTC. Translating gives CASRSFRVHEQYF.

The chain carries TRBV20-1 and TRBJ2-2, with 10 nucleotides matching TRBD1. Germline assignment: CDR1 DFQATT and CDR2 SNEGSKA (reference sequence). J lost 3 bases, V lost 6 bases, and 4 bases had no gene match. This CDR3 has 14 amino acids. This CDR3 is CSADRGQDTGELFF. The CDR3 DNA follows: TGCAGTGCAGACAGGGGGCAGGACACCGGGGAGCTGTTTTTT.

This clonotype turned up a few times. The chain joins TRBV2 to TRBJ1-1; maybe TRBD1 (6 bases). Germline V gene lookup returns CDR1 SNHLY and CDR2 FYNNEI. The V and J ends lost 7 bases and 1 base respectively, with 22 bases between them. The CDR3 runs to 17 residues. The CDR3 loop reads CASTEGVGRGTNTEAFF. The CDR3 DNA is TGTGCCAGCACAGAGGGGGTCGGCAGGGGAACGAACACTGAAGCTTTCTTT.

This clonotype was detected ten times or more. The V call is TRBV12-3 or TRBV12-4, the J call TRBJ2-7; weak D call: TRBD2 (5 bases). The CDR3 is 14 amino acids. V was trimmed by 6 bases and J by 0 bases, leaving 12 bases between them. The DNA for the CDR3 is TGTGCCAGCAGCTTGTCCGGGAACTCCTACGAGCAGTACTTC. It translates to CASSLSGNSYEQYF.

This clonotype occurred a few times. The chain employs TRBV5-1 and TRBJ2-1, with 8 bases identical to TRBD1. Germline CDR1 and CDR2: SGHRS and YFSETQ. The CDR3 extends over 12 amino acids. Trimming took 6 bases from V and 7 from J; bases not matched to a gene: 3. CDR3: CASKTGENEQFF. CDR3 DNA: TGCGCCAGCAAGACAGGGGAGAATGAGCAGTTCTTC. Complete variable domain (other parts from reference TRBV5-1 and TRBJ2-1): KAGVTQTPRYLIKTRGQQVTLSCSPISGHRSVSWYQQTPGQGLQFLFEYFSETQRNKGNFPGRFSGRQFSNSRSEMNVSTLELGDSALYLCASKTGENEQFFGPGTRLTVL.

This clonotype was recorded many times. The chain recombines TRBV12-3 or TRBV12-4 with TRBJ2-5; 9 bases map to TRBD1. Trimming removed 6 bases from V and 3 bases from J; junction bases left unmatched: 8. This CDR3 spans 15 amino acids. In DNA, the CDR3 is TGTGCCAGCAGCAGACAGGGGGGAAGCAAAGAGACCCAGTACTTC. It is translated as CASSRQGGSKETQYF.

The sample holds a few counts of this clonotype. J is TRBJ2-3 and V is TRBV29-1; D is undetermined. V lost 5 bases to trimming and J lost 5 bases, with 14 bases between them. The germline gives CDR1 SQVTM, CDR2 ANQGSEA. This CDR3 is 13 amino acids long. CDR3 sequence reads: CSVFGLREDTQYF. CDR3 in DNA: TGCAGCGTTTTCGGTCTTCGCGAAGATACGCAGTATTTT.

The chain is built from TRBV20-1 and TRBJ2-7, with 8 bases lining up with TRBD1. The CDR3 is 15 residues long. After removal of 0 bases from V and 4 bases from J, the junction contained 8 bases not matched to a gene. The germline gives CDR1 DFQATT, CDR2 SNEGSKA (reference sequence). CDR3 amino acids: CSARDWAGGLYEQYF. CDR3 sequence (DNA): TGCAGTGCTAGAGATTGGGCAGGGGGCTTATACGAGCAGTACTTC.

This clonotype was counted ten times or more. DNA of the CDR3: TGCAGTGCCCAATTTGAAGGCTACACCTTC. Its protein is CSAQFEGYTF. The chain uses TRBV20-1 and TRBJ1-2; no clear D. Germline V gene sequence: CDR1 DFQATT, CDR2 SNEGSKA (reference sequence). The germline V and J ends were trimmed by 6 bases and 8 bases, with 10 bases remaining between them. The CDR3 consists of 10 residues.

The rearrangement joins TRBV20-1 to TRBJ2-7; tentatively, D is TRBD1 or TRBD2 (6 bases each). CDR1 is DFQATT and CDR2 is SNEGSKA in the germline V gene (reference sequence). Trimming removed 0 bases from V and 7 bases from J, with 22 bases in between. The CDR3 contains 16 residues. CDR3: CSARDIGGGAYNEQYF. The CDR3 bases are TGCAGTGCTAGAGATATAGGAGGGGGTGCCTACAATGAGCAGTACTTC.

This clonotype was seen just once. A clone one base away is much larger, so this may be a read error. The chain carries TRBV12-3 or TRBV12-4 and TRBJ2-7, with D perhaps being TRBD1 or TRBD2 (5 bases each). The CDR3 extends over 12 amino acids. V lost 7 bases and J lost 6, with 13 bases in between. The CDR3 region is CASTAGRGEQYF. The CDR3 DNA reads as TGTGCCAGCACCGCAGGGAGAGGCGAGCAGTACTTC.

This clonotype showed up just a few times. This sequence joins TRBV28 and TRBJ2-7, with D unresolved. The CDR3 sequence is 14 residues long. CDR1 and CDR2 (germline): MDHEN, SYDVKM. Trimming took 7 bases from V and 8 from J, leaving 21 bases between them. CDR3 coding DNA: TGTGCCAGCAACGATCCCTTCGGGCAAGAGAAGCAGTACTTC. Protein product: CASNDPFGQEKQYF. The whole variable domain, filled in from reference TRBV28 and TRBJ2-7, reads DVKVTQSSRYLVKRTGEKVFLECVQDMDHENMFWYRQDPGLGLRLIYFSYDVKMKEKGDIPEGYSVSREKKERFSLILESASTNQTSMYLCASNDPFGQEKQYFGPGTRLTVT.

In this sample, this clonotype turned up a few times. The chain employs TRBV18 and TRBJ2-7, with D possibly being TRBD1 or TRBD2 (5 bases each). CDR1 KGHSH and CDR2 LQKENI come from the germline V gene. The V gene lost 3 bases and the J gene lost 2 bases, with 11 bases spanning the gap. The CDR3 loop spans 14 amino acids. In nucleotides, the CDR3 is TGTGCCAGCTCACCTCGGGACGGGCCCTACGAGCAGTACTTC. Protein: CASSPRDGPYEQYF.

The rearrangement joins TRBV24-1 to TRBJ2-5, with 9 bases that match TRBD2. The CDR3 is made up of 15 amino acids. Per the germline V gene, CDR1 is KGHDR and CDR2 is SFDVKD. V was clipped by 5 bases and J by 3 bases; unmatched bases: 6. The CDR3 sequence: CATSASGGPEETQYF. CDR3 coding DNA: TGTGCCACCAGTGCGAGCGGGGGGCCCGAAGAGACCCAGTACTTC.

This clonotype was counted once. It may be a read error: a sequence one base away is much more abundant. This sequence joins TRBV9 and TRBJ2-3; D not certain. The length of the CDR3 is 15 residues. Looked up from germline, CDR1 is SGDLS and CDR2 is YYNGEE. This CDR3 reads CTSSVEGWGTDTQYF. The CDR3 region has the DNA TGTACCAGCAGCGTAGAAGGATGGGGCACAGATACGCAGTATTTT.

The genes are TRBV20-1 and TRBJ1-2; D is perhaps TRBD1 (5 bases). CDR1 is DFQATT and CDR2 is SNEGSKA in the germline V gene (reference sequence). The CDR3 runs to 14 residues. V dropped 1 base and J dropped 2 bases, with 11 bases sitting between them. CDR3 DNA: TGCAGTGCTAGAGCCCCAGGGTGGAACTATGGCTACACCTTC. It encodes CSARAPGWNYGYTF.

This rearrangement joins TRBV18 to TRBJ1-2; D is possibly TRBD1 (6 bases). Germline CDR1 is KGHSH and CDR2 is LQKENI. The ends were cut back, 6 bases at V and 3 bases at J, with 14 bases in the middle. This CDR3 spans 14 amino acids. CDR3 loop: CASSPSQGYYGYTF. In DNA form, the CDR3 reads TGTGCCAGCTCCCCTAGCCAGGGGTACTATGGCTACACCTTC.

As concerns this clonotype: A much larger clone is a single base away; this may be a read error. CDR3 protein: CASSNRRDEQFF. The DNA of the CDR3 is TGTGCCAGCAGCAACCGGAGGGACGAGCAGTTCTTC. J is TRBJ2-1 and V is TRBV7-2; tentative D call: TRBD2 (6 bases). The CDR3 loop spans 12 amino acids. The V end was cut by 5 bases, the J end by 10 bases, with 12 bases between. In germline, CDR1 is SGHTA, CDR2 FQGNSA.

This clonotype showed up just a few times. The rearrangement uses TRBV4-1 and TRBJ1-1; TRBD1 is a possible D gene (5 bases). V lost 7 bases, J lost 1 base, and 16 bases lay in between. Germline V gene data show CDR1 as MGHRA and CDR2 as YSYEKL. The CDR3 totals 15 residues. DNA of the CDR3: TGCGCCAGCAACCTCGCGGGGGAGAGGAACACTGAAGCTTTCTTT. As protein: CASNLAGERNTEAFF.

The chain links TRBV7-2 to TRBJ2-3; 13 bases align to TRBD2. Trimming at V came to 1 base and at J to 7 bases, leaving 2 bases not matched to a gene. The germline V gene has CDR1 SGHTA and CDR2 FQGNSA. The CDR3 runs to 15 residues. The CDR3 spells CASSLGTSGGNTQYF. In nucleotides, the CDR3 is TGTGCCAGCAGCTTAGGGACTAGCGGGGGTAATACGCAGTATTTT.

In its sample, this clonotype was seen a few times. CDR3 sequence (DNA): TGCAGTGCTAGGGCCCCGGTCGGGCTCAGGCAGTTCTTC. Residues: CSARAPVGLRQFF. The chain couples TRBV20-1 to TRBJ2-1; D unclear. CDR3 length: 13 residues. V lost 3 bases, J lost 12 bases, and 18 bases lay in between. Germline values: CDR1 DFQATT, CDR2 SNEGSKA (reference sequence).

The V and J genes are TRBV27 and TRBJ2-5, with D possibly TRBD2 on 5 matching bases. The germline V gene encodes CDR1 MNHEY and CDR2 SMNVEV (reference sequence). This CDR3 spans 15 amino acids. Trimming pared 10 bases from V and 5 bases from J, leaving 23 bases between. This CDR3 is CANSLGSLSGETQYF. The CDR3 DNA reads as TGTGCCAACTCACTAGGCAGCTTATCGGGGGAGACCCAGTACTTC.

CDR3 sequence reads: CASSPPVGADKETQYF. Here the CDR3 DNA reads TGTGCCAGCTCACCACCGGTGGGGGCCGATAAAGAGACCCAGTACTTC. The chain uses TRBV9 and TRBJ2-5, with D perhaps matching TRBD1 (6 bases). Trimming took off 7 bases at V and 3 bases at J, with 22 bases between the two ends. CDR3 size: 16 residues. Germline CDR1 is SGDLS and CDR2 is YYNGEE.

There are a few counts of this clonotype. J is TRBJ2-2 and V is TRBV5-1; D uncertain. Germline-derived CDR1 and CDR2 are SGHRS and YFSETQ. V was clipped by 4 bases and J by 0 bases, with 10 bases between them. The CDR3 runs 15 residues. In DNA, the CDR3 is TGCGCCAGCAGCCTCCGAGACACGAACACCGGGGAGCTGTTTTTT. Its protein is CASSLRDTNTGELFF.

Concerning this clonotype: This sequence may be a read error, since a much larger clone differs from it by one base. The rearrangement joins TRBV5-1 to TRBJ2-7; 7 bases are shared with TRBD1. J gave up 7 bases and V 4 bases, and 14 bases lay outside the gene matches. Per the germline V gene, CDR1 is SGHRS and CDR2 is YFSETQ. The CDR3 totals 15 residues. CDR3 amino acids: CASSPRDSWRSEQYF. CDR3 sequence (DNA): TGCGCCAGCAGCCCAAGGGACAGTTGGAGGAGTGAGCAGTACTTC.

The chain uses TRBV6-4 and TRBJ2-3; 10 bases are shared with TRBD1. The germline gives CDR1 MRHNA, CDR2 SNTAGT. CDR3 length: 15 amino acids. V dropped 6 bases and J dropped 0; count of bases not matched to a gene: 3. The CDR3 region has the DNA TGTGCCAGCAGGGGGACAGGGGCTAGCACAGATACGCAGTATTTT. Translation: CASRGTGASTDTQYF.